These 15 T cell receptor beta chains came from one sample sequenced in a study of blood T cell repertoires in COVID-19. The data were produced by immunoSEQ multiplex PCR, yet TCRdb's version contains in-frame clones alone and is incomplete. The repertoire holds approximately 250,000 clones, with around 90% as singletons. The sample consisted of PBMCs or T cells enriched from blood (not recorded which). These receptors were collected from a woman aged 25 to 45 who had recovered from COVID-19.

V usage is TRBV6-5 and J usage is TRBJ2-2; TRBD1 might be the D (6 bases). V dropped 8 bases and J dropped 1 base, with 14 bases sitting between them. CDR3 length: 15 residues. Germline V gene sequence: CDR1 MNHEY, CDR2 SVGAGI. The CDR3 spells CASRLGHLNTGELFF. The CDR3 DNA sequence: TGTGCCAGCCGATTGGGACACCTGAACACCGGGGAGCTGTTTTTT.

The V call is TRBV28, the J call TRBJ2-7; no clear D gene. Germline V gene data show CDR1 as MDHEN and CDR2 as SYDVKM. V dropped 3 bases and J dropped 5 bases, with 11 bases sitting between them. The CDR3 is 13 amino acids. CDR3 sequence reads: CASSFGHMDEQYF. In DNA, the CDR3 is TGTGCCAGCAGTTTTGGGCACATGGACGAGCAGTACTTC.

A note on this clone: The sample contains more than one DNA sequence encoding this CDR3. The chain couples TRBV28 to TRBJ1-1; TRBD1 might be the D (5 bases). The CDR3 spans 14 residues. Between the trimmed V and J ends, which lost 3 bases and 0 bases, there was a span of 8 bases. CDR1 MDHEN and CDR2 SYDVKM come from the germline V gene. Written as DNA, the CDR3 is TGTGCCAGCAGTTTGGGGGGTATGAACACTGAAGCTTTCTTT. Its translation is CASSLGGMNTEAFF. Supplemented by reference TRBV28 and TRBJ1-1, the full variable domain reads DVKVTQSSRYLVKRTGEKVFLECVQDMDHENMFWYRQDPGLGLRLIYFSYDVKMKEKGDIPEGYSVSREKKERFSLILESASTNQTSMYLCASSLGGMNTEAFFGQGTRLTVV.

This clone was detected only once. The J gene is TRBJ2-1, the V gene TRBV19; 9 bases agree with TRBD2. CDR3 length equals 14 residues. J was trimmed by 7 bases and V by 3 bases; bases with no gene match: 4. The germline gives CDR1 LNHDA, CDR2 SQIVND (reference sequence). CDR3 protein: CASSIAGGRNEQFF. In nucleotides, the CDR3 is TGTGCCAGTAGTATCGCGGGAGGGCGAAATGAGCAGTTCTTC.

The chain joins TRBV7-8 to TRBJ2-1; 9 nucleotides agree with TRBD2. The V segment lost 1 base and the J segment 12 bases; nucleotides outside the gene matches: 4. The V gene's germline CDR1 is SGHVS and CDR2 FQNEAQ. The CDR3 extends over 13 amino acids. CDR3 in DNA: TGTGCCAGCAGCTTAGTTCTAGCGGGAAGGCAGTTCTTC. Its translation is CASSLVLAGRQFF. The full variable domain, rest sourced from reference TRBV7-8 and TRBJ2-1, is GAGVSQSPRYKVAKRGQDVALRCDPISGHVSLFWYQQALGQGPEFLTYFQNEAQLDKSGLPSDRFFAERPEGSVSTLKIQRTQQEDSAVYLCASSLVLAGRQFFGPGTRLTVL.

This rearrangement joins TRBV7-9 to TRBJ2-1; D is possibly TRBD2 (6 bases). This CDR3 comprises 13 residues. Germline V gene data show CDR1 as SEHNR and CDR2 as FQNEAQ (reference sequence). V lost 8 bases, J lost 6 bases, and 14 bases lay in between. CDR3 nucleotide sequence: TGTGCCAGCGGCGGGGCCCCTTTCAATGAGCAGTTCTTC. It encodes CASGGAPFNEQFF.

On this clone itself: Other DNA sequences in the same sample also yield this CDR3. The CDR3 DNA sequence: TGTGCCAGCAGTAGCGGGAGCGGGTATGAGCAGTACTTC. Its translation: CASSSGSGYEQYF. The rearrangement joins TRBV28 to TRBJ2-7; 8 bases line up with TRBD2. The V and J ends lost 5 bases and 7 bases, in that order; junction bases with no gene match: 7. The germline V gene encodes CDR1 MDHEN and CDR2 SYDVKM. This CDR3 has 13 residues.

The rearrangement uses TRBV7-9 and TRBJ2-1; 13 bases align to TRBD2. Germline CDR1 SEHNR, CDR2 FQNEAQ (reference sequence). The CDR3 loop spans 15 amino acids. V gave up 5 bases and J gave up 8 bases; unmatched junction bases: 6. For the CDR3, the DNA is TGTGCCAGCAGCCTAACTAGCGGGGGGGCCTATGAGCAGTTCTTC. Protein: CASSLTSGGAYEQFF.

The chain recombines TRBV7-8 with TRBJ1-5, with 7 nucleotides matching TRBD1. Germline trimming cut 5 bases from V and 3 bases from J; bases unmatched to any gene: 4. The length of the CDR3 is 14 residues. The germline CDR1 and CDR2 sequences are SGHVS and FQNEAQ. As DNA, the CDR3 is TGTGCCAGCAGCACGGGACAGTACAATCAGCCCCAGCATTTT. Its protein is CASSTGQYNQPQHF.

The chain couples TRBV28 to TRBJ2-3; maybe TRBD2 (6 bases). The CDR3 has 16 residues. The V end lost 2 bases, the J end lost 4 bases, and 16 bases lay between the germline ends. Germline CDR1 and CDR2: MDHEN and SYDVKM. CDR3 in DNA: TGTGCCAGCAGTTTAACTCGCGGGACGGCAGCAGATACGCAGTATTTT. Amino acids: CASSLTRGTAADTQYF. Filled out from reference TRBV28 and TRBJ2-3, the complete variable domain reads DVKVTQSSRYLVKRTGEKVFLECVQDMDHENMFWYRQDPGLGLRLIYFSYDVKMKEKGDIPEGYSVSREKKERFSLILESASTNQTSMYLCASSLTRGTAADTQYFGPGTRLTVL.

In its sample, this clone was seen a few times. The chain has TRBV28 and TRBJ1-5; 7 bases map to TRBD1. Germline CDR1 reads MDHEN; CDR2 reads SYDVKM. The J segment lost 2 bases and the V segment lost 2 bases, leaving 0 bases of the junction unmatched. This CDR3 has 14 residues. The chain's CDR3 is CASSLQGGNQPQHF. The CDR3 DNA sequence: TGTGCCAGCAGTTTACAGGGGGGCAATCAGCCCCAGCATTTT. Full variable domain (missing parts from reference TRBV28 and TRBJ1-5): DVKVTQSSRYLVKRTGEKVFLECVQDMDHENMFWYRQDPGLGLRLIYFSYDVKMKEKGDIPEGYSVSREKKERFSLILESASTNQTSMYLCASSLQGGNQPQHFGDGTRLSIL.

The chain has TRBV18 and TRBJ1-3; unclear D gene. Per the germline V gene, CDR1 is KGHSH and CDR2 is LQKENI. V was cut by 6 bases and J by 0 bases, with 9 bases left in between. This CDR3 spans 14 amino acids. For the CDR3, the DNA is TGTGCCAGCTCGACTGATCTCTCTGGAAACACCATATATTTT. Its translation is CASSTDLSGNTIYF.

CDR3: CASQQDSSEQYF. The CDR3 bases are TGTGCCAGCCAACAAGATTCGTCCGAGCAGTACTTC. V and J are TRBV27 and TRBJ2-7, with unresolved D. This CDR3 has 12 amino acids. The germline gives CDR1 MNHEY, CDR2 SMNVEV (reference sequence). Between the trimmed V and J ends, which lost 8 bases and 6 bases, there was a span of 14 bases.

The CDR3 DNA sequence: TGCGCCAGCAGCCAAGGCCCGACACCTATTAATGAAAAACTGTTTTTT. Amino acid sequence: CASSQGPTPINEKLFF. The chain links TRBV4-1 to TRBJ1-4, with D unclear. CDR1 and CDR2 from the germline V gene are MGHRA and YSYEKL. V lost 1 base and J lost 4, with 13 bases in between. The CDR3 totals 16 residues.

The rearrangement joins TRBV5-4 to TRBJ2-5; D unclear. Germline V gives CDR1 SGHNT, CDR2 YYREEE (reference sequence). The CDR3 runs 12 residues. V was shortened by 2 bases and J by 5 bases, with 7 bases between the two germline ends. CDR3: CASSFFPETQYF. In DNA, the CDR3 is TGTGCCAGCAGCTTCTTTCCTGAGACCCAGTACTTC.